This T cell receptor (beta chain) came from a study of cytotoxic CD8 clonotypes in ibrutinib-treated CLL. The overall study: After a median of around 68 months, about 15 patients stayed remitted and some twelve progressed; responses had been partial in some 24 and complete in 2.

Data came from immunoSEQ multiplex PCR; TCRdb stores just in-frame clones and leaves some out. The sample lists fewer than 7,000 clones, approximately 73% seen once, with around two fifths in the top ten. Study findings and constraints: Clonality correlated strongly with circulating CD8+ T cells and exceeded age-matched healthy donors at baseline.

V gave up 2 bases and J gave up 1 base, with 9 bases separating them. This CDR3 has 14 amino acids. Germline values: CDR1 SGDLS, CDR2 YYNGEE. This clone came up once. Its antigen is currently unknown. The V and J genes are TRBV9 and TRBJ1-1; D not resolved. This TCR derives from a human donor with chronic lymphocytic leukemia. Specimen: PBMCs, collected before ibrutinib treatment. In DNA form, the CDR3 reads TGTGCCAGCAGCGTTGGGCCGGGGAACACTGAAGCTTTCTTT. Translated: CASSVGPGNTEAFF.